These T cell receptor beta chains were read from a single sample in a study of cytomegalovirus exposure and HLA in healthy donors. Only in-frame clones appear in the TCRdb table, and some are missing; sequencing was by immunoSEQ multiplex PCR. The sample records about 110,000 clones, over 60% being singletons. The specimen sequenced was PBMCs. The receptors were gathered from a woman aged 55 to 70 in good health and CMV-seropositive. Each CDR3 is given with its conserved first and last residue. Each record gives: V gene, J gene, D gene, clone size, CDR3 DNA, CDR3 protein. A D gene is named only where the DNA matches it firmly. Rows give clone size only sometimes, using once, few, many, or a class for an expanded clone.

>TRBV28|TRBJ1-5|-|-
TGTGCCAGCAGCGCGGCCCAGGGTTCGCAGTATCAGCCCCAGCATTTT
CASSAAQGSQYQPQHF
>TRBV6-5|TRBJ1-2|-|-
TGTGCCAGCAGCCCGACTGTTAACTATGGCTACACCTTC
CASSPTVNYGYTF
>TRBV7-2|TRBJ2-7|TRBD2|-
TGTGCCAGCAGCTTAGTGGCGGGAGAAGCTTACGAGCAGTACTTC
CASSLVAGEAYEQYF
>TRBV28|TRBJ2-3|TRBD2|-
TGTGCCAGCAGGGGACCCCTAGCGGGATGGGCAGATACGCAGTATTTT
CASRGPLAGWADTQYF
>TRBV7-2|TRBJ2-4|-|once
TGTGCCAGCAGCTTAGACGATGGTCCAGCGACTAAGACCAAAAACATTCAGTACTTC
CASSLDDGPATKTKNIQYF
>TRBV6-1|TRBJ1-4|-|-
TGTGCCAGCAGGCGGGCCAACAGCGGGGAAAAACTGTTTTTT
CASRRANSGEKLFF
>TRBV7-6|TRBJ2-7|TRBD1|once
TGTGCCAGCAGCTTAGCACAGGGGGTTTCCTACGAGCAGTACTTC
CASSLAQGVSYEQYF
>TRBV19|TRBJ2-7|-|-
TGTGCCAGTAGTCTAGCGCAGGGGACCTACGAGCAGTACTTC
CASSLAQGTYEQYF
>TRBV19|TRBJ1-4|TRBD1|-
TGTGCCAGTAGTACACCCGGGACAGGGGGCGAAAAACTGTTTTTT
CASSTPGTGGEKLFF
>TRBV9|TRBJ1-1|-|-
TGTGCCAGCAGCCTGGAGGGGTTGGGCACTGAAGCTTTCTTT
CASSLEGLGTEAFF
>TRBV27|TRBJ1-1|TRBD1|-
TGTGCCAGCAGCCTATCCCCCACCAATTTACAGGGGGCTGAAGCTTTCTTT
CASSLSPTNLQGAEAFF
>TRBV27|TRBJ2-1|TRBD1|-
TGTGCCAGCAGTCCTAGGACAGGGTGGGCTGAGCAGTTCTTC
CASSPRTGWAEQFF
>TRBV10-1|TRBJ2-3|TRBD2|-
TGCGCCAGCAGTGAGTCCGAGGGCGGGAGTCATATAGATACGCAGTATTTT
CASSESEGGSHIDTQYF
>TRBV6-1|TRBJ2-7|-|-
TGTGCCAGCAGTGAAGAACTAGCAGATACCTACGAGCAGTACTTC
CASSEELADTYEQYF
>TRBV7-6|TRBJ2-3|-|-
TGTGCCAGCAGCCCTAGTCTTGATGATACGCAGTATTTT
CASSPSLDDTQYF
>TRBV29-1|TRBJ2-3|-|-
TGCAGCGTTCGTCGAGGGAGCACAGATACGCAGTATTTT
CSVRRGSTDTQYF
>TRBV18|TRBJ1-2|-|-
TGTGCCAGCTCACCACAGGGATGGGAGTCTGGCTACACCTTC
CASSPQGWESGYTF
>TRBV6-1|TRBJ1-5|-|-
TGTGCCAGCAGTACAGGGTTCCAGCCCCAGCATTTT
CASSTGFQPQHF
>TRBV4-2|TRBJ2-7|TRBD2|-
TGTGCCAGCAGCCAAGATTTATTTTTTCGGACTAGCATCTACGAGCAGTACTTC
CASSQDLFFRTSIYEQYF
>TRBV5-1|TRBJ1-1|-|few
TGCGCCAGCAGCTTGGGACCGGGGAACACTGAAGCTTTCTTT
CASSLGPGNTEAFF
>TRBV18|TRBJ2-2|TRBD1|-
TGTGCCAGCTCACGGGACAGGTTAGGCACCGGGGAGCTGTTTTTT
CASSRDRLGTGELFF
>TRBV4-2|TRBJ2-1|-|-
TGTGCCAGCAGCCCAAGAATCCACGGGAGCTCCTACAATGAGCAGTTCTTC
CASSPRIHGSSYNEQFF
>TRBV5-1|TRBJ1-3|-|-
TGCGCCAGCGCTTTTTCCCCCATCGCCGCTAGCTCTGGAAACACCATATATTTT
CASAFSPIAASSGNTIYF
>TRBV18|TRBJ1-1|TRBD1|-
TGTGCCAGCTCAAGTCCCGGGACAGGGATGAACACTGAAGCTTTCTTT
CASSSPGTGMNTEAFF
>TRBV18|TRBJ1-1|-|-
TGTGCCAGCTCCCCCCGTGAGGTTGTGGGCACTGAAGCTTTCTTT
CASSPREVVGTEAFF
>TRBV19|TRBJ2-1|TRBD2|-
TGTGCCAGTAGTTCGGGACTAGCGGGTACCAATGAGCAGTTCTTC
CASSSGLAGTNEQFF
>TRBV10-1|TRBJ2-3|-|-
TGCGCCAGCAGTGACGGGGGGCGAGGAGATACGCAGTATTTT
CASSDGGRGDTQYF
>TRBV6-1|TRBJ1-2|TRBD1|-
TGTGCCAGCAGCAGGGACAGGGGTTCGTTGAATGGCTACACCTTC
CASSRDRGSLNGYTF
>TRBV7-9|TRBJ1-2|-|-
TGTGCCAGCAGCTTAGGGCACCGGGATGGTGGCTACACCTTC
CASSLGHRDGGYTF
>TRBV6-5|TRBJ2-1|TRBD2|few
TGTGCCAGCAGTTCCCCGGGACTAGCGGGAGTGGAGCAGTTCTTC
CASSSPGLAGVEQFF
>TRBV29-1|TRBJ2-7|-|-
TGCAGCGTTAAGAGGGGGTCCGCTGACGAGCAGTACTTC
CSVKRGSADEQYF
>TRBV5-1|TRBJ1-1|-|-
TGCGCCAGCAGCTCCGGGGAGAACACTGAAGCTTTCTTT
CASSSGENTEAFF
>TRBV29-1|TRBJ1-1|-|-
TGCAGCGTCCTGACAGCGATGAACACTGAAGCTTTCTTT
CSVLTAMNTEAFF